What follows are 18 T cell receptor beta chains derived from one specimen sequenced in a study of T cell responses to AZD1222 COVID-19 vaccine (dated by TCRdb to the early 2020s). In light of the paper, this sample's time point label describes: about 28 days (+/-7) after the second vaccine dose. The library relied on the immunoSEQ multiplex PCR assay. TCRdb obtained this table from immuneACCESS and retained in-frame rearrangements with V and J assigned. These tables miss some clones; where compared with another copy, unresolved V genes account for less than half of the shortfall, and the remainder is unexplained. This sample is represented by 150,000 to 200,000 clones; nearly 95% of them were singletons. The top ten constitute about 2.1% of the sample. Sequencing used peripheral blood, obtained 28 days after the second AZD1222 dose. Receptor source: an adult who received the AZD1222 COVID-19 vaccine.

The gene calls are TRBV2 and TRBJ2-7; D gene uncertain. This CDR3 is 12 amino acids long. The V end lost 6 bases, the J end lost 1 base, and 7 bases lay between the germline ends. Germline V gene data show CDR1 as SNHLY and CDR2 as FYNNEI. The CDR3 bases are TGTGCCAGCAGGGGCGCTTCCTACGAGCAGTACTTC. Amino acid sequence: CASRGASYEQYF.

The rearrangement links TRBV27 to TRBJ2-1, with unresolved D. The CDR3 contains 14 residues. V was clipped by 6 bases and J by 6 bases, with 15 bases between them. Germline V gene lookup returns CDR1 MNHEY and CDR2 SMNVEV (reference sequence). This CDR3 is CASRLAGMSNEQFF. CDR3 DNA sequence: TGTGCCAGCAGACTGGCTGGGATGTCCAATGAGCAGTTCTTC.

V and J are TRBV2 and TRBJ2-1; 8 bases fit TRBD2. The CDR3 runs 15 residues. Germline CDR1 reads SNHLY; CDR2 reads FYNNEI. Trimming cost V 1 base and J 10 bases; bases outside gene matches: 9. The CDR3 bases are TGTGCCAGCAGTGAAGTCCGGACTAGCTTCGAGGAGCAGTTCTTC. Protein sequence: CASSEVRTSFEEQFF.

The chain has TRBV10-3 and TRBJ2-3, with 13 bases matching TRBD2. The CDR3 is 21 residues long. J gave up 0 bases and V 2 bases, and 14 bases lay outside the gene matches. Germline-derived CDR1 and CDR2 are ENHRY and SYGVKD. CDR3 residues: CAISEPTLGTSGETSTDTQYF. The CDR3 nucleotides read TGTGCCATCAGTGAGCCTACTTTAGGGACTAGCGGGGAGACTAGCACAGATACGCAGTATTTT.

This chain links TRBV2 with TRBJ2-5; maybe TRBD2 (5 bases). The CDR3 covers 16 residues. V shed 7 bases and J shed 9 bases, with 27 bases lying between them. In germline, CDR1 is SNHLY, CDR2 FYNNEI. The CDR3 protein is CASITGTALQTGAQYF. For the CDR3, the DNA is TGTGCCAGCATTACCGGTACAGCCCTCCAAACCGGGGCCCAGTACTTC. Full variable domain (missing parts from reference TRBV2 and TRBJ2-5): EPEVTQTPSHQVTQMGQEVILRCVPISNHLYFYWYRQILGQKVEFLVSFYNNEISEKSEIFDDQFSVERPDGSNFTLKIRSTKLEDSAMYFCASITGTALQTGAQYFGPGTRLLVL.

The J gene is TRBJ2-2, the V gene TRBV3-1 (or the pseudogene TRBV3-2), with 7 bases identical to TRBD1. CDR3 length equals 17 residues. With V trimmed by 0 bases and J by 4 bases, 8 bases remained unmatched. Germline CDR1 and CDR2: LGHDT and YNNKEL (reference sequence). The DNA for the CDR3 is TGTGCCAGCAGCCAAGATCCCCGGGACAGCCTCACCGGGGAGCTGTTTTTT. Protein product: CASSQDPRDSLTGELFF.

This clone was seen only once. The chain carries TRBV5-1 and TRBJ1-4; 7 bases line up with TRBD1. Germline V gene data show CDR1 as SGHRS and CDR2 as YFSETQ. The CDR3 length is 14 residues. V was pared by 2 bases and J by 8 bases, with 6 bases of the junction left unmatched. Here the CDR3 DNA reads TGCGCCAGCAGCTTAGACAGGGAGGGAGAAAAACTGTTTTTT. Protein: CASSLDREGEKLFF.

The chain has TRBV7-8 and TRBJ2-1, with 9 bases matching TRBD2. The junction had 14 bases not matched to a gene; V was cut back by 4 bases and J by 10 bases. The CDR3 has 16 residues. CDR1 SGHVS and CDR2 FQNEAQ come from the germline V gene. The chain's CDR3 is CASSSVLAGGPREQFF. For the CDR3, the DNA is TGTGCCAGCAGCTCCGTCCTCGCGGGAGGGCCAAGGGAGCAGTTCTTC.

This chain's CDR3 is CASRTTGTSGRVEETQYF. CDR3 sequence (DNA): TGTGCCAGCAGGACTACCGGGACTAGCGGGAGGGTTGAAGAGACCCAGTACTTC. The chain recombines TRBV11-3 with TRBJ2-5; TRBD2 agrees at 16 bases. CDR1 and CDR2 from the germline V gene are SGHNT and YENEEA. J gave up 3 bases and V 6 bases, and 10 bases lay outside the gene matches. CDR3 length: 18 residues.

This sequence joins TRBV4-2 and TRBJ2-2; 8 bases match TRBD1. V shed 3 bases and J 2 bases; nucleotides not matched to a gene: 8. Germline loops: CDR1 LGHNA, CDR2 YNFKEQ. CDR3 size: 17 residues. CDR3 DNA: TGTGCCAGCAGCCAGGGCCTACAGGGGGGAAACACCGGGGAGCTGTTTTTT. Protein product: CASSQGLQGGNTGELFF.

The V gene is TRBV7-7, the J gene TRBJ2-3; the match to TRBD2 covers 13 bases. J was trimmed by 1 base and V by 5 bases; bases with no gene match: 6. The CDR3 spans 17 residues. Germline loops: CDR1 SSHAT, CDR2 FNYEAQ (reference sequence). This chain's CDR3 is CASSRTSGGPRTDTQYF. As DNA, the CDR3 is TGTGCCAGCAGCCGGACTAGCGGGGGCCCCCGCACAGATACGCAGTATTTT.

The rearrangement links TRBV28 to TRBJ2-7; TRBD2 matches 11 bases. CDR1 is MDHEN, CDR2 SYDVKM, per germline. V gave up 7 bases and J gave up 6 bases; unmatched junction bases: 8. This CDR3 has 14 amino acids. DNA of the CDR3: TGTGCCAGCAATCGACTAGCGGGAAATACCGAGCAGTACTTC. As protein: CASNRLAGNTEQYF.

DNA of the CDR3: TGTGCCAGCAGTTCATCCCCCGGGCGCCTATTCTCTGGAAACACCATATATTTT. This encodes CASSSSPGRLFSGNTIYF. This rearrangement joins TRBV6-2 or TRBV6-3 to TRBJ1-3; D is unclear. The V gene lost 4 bases and the J gene lost 0 bases, with 19 bases spanning the gap. Germline loops: CDR1 MNHEY, CDR2 SVGEGT. The CDR3 is 18 amino acids.

The chain couples TRBV5-5 to TRBJ1-4; tentatively, D is TRBD1 (5 bases). From germline, CDR1 is SGHKS and CDR2 YYEKEE (reference sequence). The CDR3 totals 14 residues. V shed 4 bases and J shed 8 bases, with 15 bases lying between them. The CDR3 loop is CASSPPGPGEKLFF. CDR3 DNA: TGTGCCAGCAGCCCCCCAGGGCCTGGCGAAAAACTGTTTTTT.

This chain uses TRBV10-2 with TRBJ2-3; D call uncertain. Per the germline V gene, CDR1 is WSHSY and CDR2 is SAAADI. The V end was cut by 0 bases, the J end by 4 bases, with 14 bases between. There are 16 residues in the CDR3. The CDR3 DNA follows: TGCGCCAGCAGTGAGTCGCTATGGGGATGGCCAGATACGCAGTATTTT. As protein: CASSESLWGWPDTQYF.

The gene calls are TRBV7-2 and TRBJ1-4; a weak D match, TRBD1 (5 bases). Between the trimmed V and J ends, which lost 5 bases and 8 bases, there was a span of 15 bases. The CDR3 is made up of 14 amino acids. CDR1 is SGHTA and CDR2 is FQGNSA in the germline V gene. The CDR3 DNA reads TGTGCCAGCAGCCCCGGGGGAGGGGTCGAAAAACTGTTTTTT. It encodes CASSPGGGVEKLFF.

The chain uses TRBV27 and TRBJ1-2; TRBD1 might be the D (6 bases). The V end was cut by 4 bases, the J end by 4 bases, with 10 bases between. The CDR3 has 13 residues. The germline V gene encodes CDR1 MNHEY and CDR2 SMNVEV (reference sequence). Written as DNA, the CDR3 is TGTGCCAGCAGTTCAGGGGTTTTCTATGGCTACACCTTC. Amino acid sequence: CASSSGVFYGYTF.

In nucleotides, the CDR3 is TGTGCCAGCACCAGGACTAGCGGGAGTTTAGAGACCCAGTACTTC. It specifies CASTRTSGSLETQYF. The J gene is TRBJ2-5, the V gene TRBV2; 13 bases agree with TRBD2. V was pared by 7 bases and J by 4 bases, with 6 bases of the junction left unmatched. CDR3 size: 15 residues. Germline CDR1 SNHLY, CDR2 FYNNEI.